Shown below are 6 T cell receptor beta chains from a single sample sequenced in a study of blood T cell repertoires in COVID-19. The assay was immunoSEQ multiplex PCR, and TCRdb's table has in-frame clones only and misses some. The table has 25,000 to 35,000 clones, 65% to 90% seen once; the top ten hold over 25%. The sample was peripheral blood. Every receptor here comes from a man between 65 and 85 years old with active COVID-19.

J is TRBJ2-7 and V is TRBV19, with D possibly matching TRBD1 (6 bases). V dropped 4 bases and J dropped 5 bases, with 9 bases sitting between them. The CDR3 consists of 12 residues. CDR1 LNHDA and CDR2 SQIVND come from the germline V gene (reference sequence). CDR3 region: CASSKYRDEQYF. In DNA, the CDR3 is TGTGCCAGTAGTAAATACAGGGACGAGCAGTACTTC. The full variable domain, with the rest looked up from reference TRBV19 and TRBJ2-7, is DGGITQSPKYLFRKEGQNVTLSCEQNLNHDAMYWYRQDPGQGLRLIYYSQIVNDFQKGDIAEGYSVSREKKESFPLTVTSAQKNPTAFYLCASSKYRDEQYFGPGTRLTVT.

The chain links TRBV18 to TRBJ2-3, with D possibly being TRBD2 (5 bases). This CDR3 is 17 amino acids long. CDR1 and CDR2 (germline): KGHSH, LQKENI. V was cut by 1 base and J by 0 bases, with 14 bases left in between. DNA of the CDR3: TGTGCCAGCTCACCACTTGAGAGGGCGGTTAGCACAGATACGCAGTATTTT. It is translated as CASSPLERAVSTDTQYF.

The chain links TRBV18 to TRBJ2-3; 13 nucleotides line up with TRBD2. V trimming: 3 bases; J trimming: 6 bases; junction bases outside the gene matches: 12. From germline, CDR1 is KGHSH and CDR2 LQKENI. The CDR3 sequence is 18 residues long. CDR3 residues: CASSPTKDQGLAGDTQYF. The CDR3 bases are TGTGCCAGCTCACCTACTAAAGACCAGGGACTAGCGGGGGATACGCAGTATTTT. Complete variable domain (other parts from reference TRBV18 and TRBJ2-3): NAGVMQNPRHLVRRRGQEARLRCSPMKGHSHVYWYRQLPEEGLKFMVYLQKENIIDESGMPKERFSAEFPKEGPSILRIQQVVRGDSAAYFCASSPTKDQGLAGDTQYFGPGTRLTVL.

The chain couples TRBV12-5 to TRBJ2-7; D may be TRBD2 (7 bases). The CDR3 spans 13 residues. V dropped 5 bases and J dropped 7 bases, with 15 bases sitting between them. Looked up from germline, CDR1 is LGHNT and CDR2 is FRNRAP. In DNA, the CDR3 is TGTGCTAGTGGTAATTGGGGGGGCAGGGAGCAGTACTTC. Amino acid sequence: CASGNWGGREQYF.

The CDR3 sequence: CASSVGKFGGLAGGPGPQETQYF. The CDR3 region has the DNA TGTGCCAGCAGCGTAGGAAAGTTCGGGGGACTAGCGGGAGGGCCGGGGCCTCAAGAGACCCAGTACTTC. The gene calls are TRBV9 and TRBJ2-5; 16 nucleotides match TRBD2. This CDR3 is built from 23 residues. Germline values: CDR1 SGDLS, CDR2 YYNGEE. Losses at the gene ends were 0 bases for V and 2 bases for J; bases not matched to a gene: 19.

The sample holds one count of this clone. Other DNA sequences of this sample code for an identical CDR3. V and J are TRBV27 and TRBJ1-1; the match to TRBD1 covers 8 bases. CDR1 MNHEY and CDR2 SMNVEV come from the germline V gene (reference sequence). The trim removed 5 bases at V and 8 bases at J, leaving 22 bases unmatched. CDR3 length equals 18 residues. For the CDR3, the DNA is TGTGCCAGCAGTCTCTCCCCCAGATCCACAGGGGGTCGGACCGAAGCTTTCTTT. It encodes CASSLSPRSTGGRTEAFF.